This T cell receptor beta chain was identified during a study of human T cells and chemical hapten exposure. Overall study: Each patient's scalp received weekly diphenylcyclopropenone throughout the approximately 25-week study.

Stated time point: patch test 2, 6 weeks after DPC sensitization. This sample's treatment: therapeutic diphenylcyclopropenone sensitization with weekly scalp DPC. This clonotype was detected a few times. As yet, its antigen is unknown. Study outcomes and limitations: Positive correlation was observed between PT1 expanded TCR counts and patch test score. The formation of large CDR3 similarity clusters by expanded TCRs significantly exceeded that of controls. DPC sensitization did not alter TCRs above 1 in 1000 frequency.

Germline CDR1 and CDR2: LNHDA and SQIVND (reference sequence). The CDR3 runs 14 residues. V gave up 3 bases and J gave up 0 bases, with 9 bases separating them. TCRdb re-analysed the RACE reads in MiXCR, keeping a single row per CDR3 protein. The sample has 84,000 or so distinct CDR3 sequences, 10% seen once. The gene calls are TRBV19 and TRBJ2-7; TRBD1 is a possible D gene (6 bases). This clonotype originated in a woman younger than 45 with alopecia areata. Some clones in this sample may be carry-over from other donors' samples. Source: whole blood, taken in connection with sensitization to the hapten diphenylcyclopropenone (DPC). The DNA of the CDR3 is TGTGCCAGTAGTATTACAGGGAGCTCCTACGAGCAGTACTTC. Amino acids: CASSITGSSYEQYF.